A single sample is the source of the 12 T cell receptor beta chains below, sequenced in a study of naive and memory T cell subsets. Four PCR rounds used nested alpha and beta constant region primers plus the SP2 primer. From the UMI-ligation and nested PCR reads, TCRdb called clonotypes with MiXCR, one entry per CDR3 protein. The data hold about 14,000 distinct CDR3 sequences, with about 5% observed a single time. Treatment indicated: skin biopsy from PPD injection site in Mantoux-positive individual. TCR cDNA received a 3' ligated oligonucleotide that carried a UMI. This material consisted of skin, taken from a tuberculin skin test site. The receptors shown here come from an adult in good health.

This clonotype has a count of ten or more. The chain couples TRBV7-2 to TRBJ1-2; unclear D gene. CDR3 length equals 13 residues. Trimming stripped 4 bases from V and 1 base from J, with 7 bases between. CDR1 is SGHTA and CDR2 is FQGNSA in the germline V gene. The CDR3 sequence: CASSSQLNYGYTF. In DNA form, the CDR3 reads TGTGCCAGCAGCTCCCAGCTTAACTATGGCTACACCTTC.

There are many counts of this clonotype. The gene calls are TRBV10-3 and TRBJ2-7; D possibly corresponds to TRBD1 (5 bases). The V gene's germline CDR1 is ENHRY and CDR2 SYGVKD. Trimming left V 3 bases short and J 0 bases short, with 9 bases between. The CDR3 loop spans 14 amino acids. The CDR3: CAISELDNSYEQYF. DNA for the CDR3: TGTGCCATCAGTGAATTGGACAACTCCTACGAGCAGTACTTC.

By sample share, this clonotype is medium-sized. This chain uses TRBV2 with TRBJ2-7; 8 nucleotides match TRBD1. Trimming cost V 4 bases and J 4 bases; bases outside gene matches: 3. This CDR3 is 13 amino acids long. CDR1 and CDR2 from the germline V gene are SNHLY and FYNNEI. CDR3 coding DNA: TGTGCCAGCAGTGGGGACAGGATATACGAGCAGTACTTC. This codes for CASSGDRIYEQYF.

This clonotype was seen many times. The chain joins TRBV20-1 to TRBJ1-4; unclear D gene. The CDR3 totals 16 residues. Looked up from germline, CDR1 is DFQATT and CDR2 is SNEGSKA (reference sequence). Trimming removed 0 bases at V and 3 bases at J, with 14 bases between. Here the CDR3 DNA reads TGCAGTGCTAGAGATTTGAGCGGGCCCTCTAATGAAAAACTGTTTTTT. Residues: CSARDLSGPSNEKLFF.

This clonotype was seen at least ten times. The V call is TRBV5-4, the J call TRBJ2-3, with 13 bases fitting TRBD2. Germline V gene sequence: CDR1 SGHNT, CDR2 YYREEE (reference sequence). The ends lost 4 bases at V and 2 bases at J; junction bases unmatched: 4. The CDR3 has 16 amino acids. The CDR3 region has the DNA TGTGCCAGCAGCCGCGGACTAGCGGGGGTCACAGATACGCAGTATTTT. As protein: CASSRGLAGVTDTQYF.

In this sample, this clonotype is medium-sized. The chain combines TRBV20-1 with TRBJ2-5; D is possibly TRBD2 (6 bases). The CDR3 covers 12 residues. The V end was cut by 0 bases, the J end by 6 bases, with 8 bases between. Germline CDR1 reads DFQATT; CDR2 reads SNEGSKA (reference sequence). Here the CDR3 reads CSARDGGKTQYF. CDR3 bases: TGCAGTGCTAGAGATGGGGGGAAGACCCAGTACTTC.

This clonotype is medium-sized (0.01 to 0.1%) within its sample. The chain has TRBV7-9 and TRBJ2-4; D may be TRBD1 (6 bases). The V gene lost 4 bases and the J gene lost 0 bases, with 13 bases spanning the gap. In germline, CDR1 is SEHNR, CDR2 FQNEAQ (reference sequence). CDR3 length: 16 residues. The CDR3: CASSSGAGLAKNIQYF. CDR3 sequence (DNA): TGTGCCAGCAGCTCAGGGGCTGGATTAGCCAAAAACATTCAGTACTTC.

This clonotype was observed many times. This chain links TRBV5-1 with TRBJ1-1; D possibly corresponds to TRBD1 (6 bases). The V end was cut by 0 bases, the J end by 11 bases, with 14 bases between. The germline CDR1 and CDR2 sequences are SGHRS and YFSETQ. This CDR3 has 13 residues. The CDR3 spells CASSLGGDRTAFF. The DNA of the CDR3 is TGCGCCAGCAGCTTGGGCGGAGACAGGACCGCTTTCTTT.

This clonotype was observed at least ten times. The V gene is TRBV6-6, the J gene TRBJ1-5; unclear D gene. The CDR3 is made up of 15 amino acids. V shed 0 bases and J shed 8 bases, with 14 bases lying between them. CDR1 MNHNY and CDR2 SVGAGI come from the germline V gene (reference sequence). The CDR3 loop reads CASSYSRPPREPQHF. CDR3 nucleotide sequence: TGTGCCAGCAGTTACTCGAGGCCCCCCCGGGAGCCCCAGCATTTT.

This clonotype is termed medium-sized. The V call is TRBV19, the J call TRBJ1-2; 9 bases match TRBD1. Germline CDR1 LNHDA, CDR2 SQIVND (reference sequence). V shed 3 bases, J shed 8 bases, and the junction held 7 bases outside the gene matches. The CDR3 has 14 residues. CDR3 coding DNA: TGTGCCAGTAGTATGATGGGACAGGGCAGCGGCTACACCTTC. Residues: CASSMMGQGSGYTF.

V gene TRBV5-1 combines with J gene TRBJ1-3; D possibly corresponds to TRBD1 (5 bases). Trimming removed 5 bases from V and 4 bases from J, with 10 bases in between. Germline V gives CDR1 SGHRS, CDR2 YFSETQ. This CDR3 spans 13 amino acids. The CDR3 bases are TGCGCCAGCAGACGGGACGGGGGAAACACCATATATTTT. It translates to CASRRDGGNTIYF.

This clonotype was counted at least ten times. The chain recombines TRBV20-1 with TRBJ2-3; 9 bases are a match to TRBD2. The germline CDR1 and CDR2 sequences are DFQATT and SNEGSKA (reference sequence). There are 17 residues in the CDR3. V lost 4 bases, J lost 0 bases, and 11 bases stayed unmatched. The CDR3 loop reads CSANILAGLYSTDTQYF. The CDR3 DNA reads TGCAGTGCTAATATTCTAGCGGGGTTGTATAGCACAGATACGCAGTATTTT.